One sample yielded the 26 T cell receptor beta chains listed below, sequenced in a study of blood T cell repertoires in COVID-19. Produced via immunoSEQ multiplex PCR; TCRdb's table is partial and in-frame only. The data contain 50,000 to 60,000 clones, around nine tenths of them singletons. The sample consisted of peripheral blood. These receptor sequences come from a man in his fifties or sixties with active COVID-19.

CDR3 residues: CASTFMGENEQFF. The CDR3 DNA is TGTGCCAGCACCTTTATGGGAGAGAATGAGCAGTTCTTC. The rearrangement links TRBV12-3 or TRBV12-4 to TRBJ2-1, with a possible D match to TRBD2 (5 bases). The CDR3 is 13 residues long. V dropped 7 bases and J dropped 7 bases, with 14 bases sitting between them.

This clone was counted a single time. J is TRBJ2-1 and V is TRBV6-4, with 9 bases that match TRBD2. After removal of 3 bases from V and 12 bases from J, the junction contained 9 bases not matched to a gene. The CDR3 runs 14 residues. Germline values: CDR1 MRHNA, CDR2 SNTAGT. The CDR3 DNA sequence: TGTGCCAGCAGTGAAGGTGGCGGGAGGGCCCGGCAGTTCTTC. Residues: CASSEGGGRARQFF.

This clone was seen once. This sequence joins TRBV15 and TRBJ2-7; 10 bases line up with TRBD2. V lost 4 bases and J lost 5; bases outside the gene matches: 8. The CDR3 length is 15 residues. CDR1 LNHNV and CDR2 YYDKDF come from the germline V gene (reference sequence). The CDR3: CATSMRLAGDHEQYF. CDR3 coding DNA: TGTGCCACCAGCATGCGGCTAGCGGGAGACCACGAGCAGTACTTC.

The count of this clone is one. The V call is TRBV10-3, the J call TRBJ2-5; 8 nucleotides match TRBD2. CDR3 size: 12 residues. The V gene's germline CDR1 is ENHRY and CDR2 SYGVKD. V was pared by 7 bases and J by 5 bases, with 3 bases of the junction left unmatched. CDR3 residues: CAIKGLDETQYF. CDR3 nucleotides: TGTGCCATCAAGGGACTAGATGAGACCCAGTACTTC.

The chain has TRBV6-5 and TRBJ2-5; 8 bases align to TRBD2. This CDR3 contains 16 residues. V shed 2 bases and J 2 bases; nucleotides not matched to a gene: 7. CDR1 is MNHEY and CDR2 is SVGAGI in the germline V gene. CDR3 sequence: CASSYEEAGAQETQYF. For the CDR3, the DNA is TGTGCCAGCAGTTACGAGGAAGCGGGGGCGCAAGAGACCCAGTACTTC.

This sequence joins TRBV5-1 and TRBJ2-5, with TRBD2 matching over 8 bases. Germline CDR1 SGHRS, CDR2 YFSETQ. The CDR3 sequence is 16 residues long. V shed 0 bases, J shed 5 bases, and the junction held 9 bases outside the gene matches. The CDR3 DNA sequence: TGCGCCAGCAGCTTGGGGGGGACTAGTCTGGGTGAGACCCAGTACTTC. It translates to CASSLGGTSLGETQYF.

V gene TRBV11-1 combines with J gene TRBJ2-7; 10 nucleotides align to TRBD2. CDR1 SGHAT and CDR2 FQDESV come from the germline V gene (reference sequence). The length of the CDR3 is 14 residues. Losses at the gene ends were 3 bases for V and 7 bases for J; bases not matched to a gene: 6. Written as DNA, the CDR3 is TGTGCCAGCAGCTTCCTAGCGGGAGAATCGGAGCAGTACTTC. Its translation: CASSFLAGESEQYF. Filled out from reference TRBV11-1 and TRBJ2-7, the complete variable domain reads EAEVAQSPRYKITEKSQAVAFWCDPISGHATLYWYRQILGQGPELLVQFQDESVVDDSQLPKDRFSAERLKGVDSTLKIQPAELGDSAMYLCASSFLAGESEQYFGPGTRLTVT.

This chain joins TRBV5-1 and TRBJ2-3, with 9 bases fitting TRBD1. This CDR3 contains 16 residues. V shed 4 bases, J shed 4 bases, and the junction held 10 bases outside the gene matches. CDR1 is SGHRS, CDR2 YFSETQ, per germline. In DNA, the CDR3 is TGCGCCAGCAGCATCGGACAGGGGAAGTTGGCAGATACGCAGTATTTT. It is translated as CASSIGQGKLADTQYF.

This clone occurred a few times. The genes are TRBV12-5 and TRBJ2-7; TRBD1 agrees at 7 bases. Trimming removed 1 base from V and 2 bases from J; junction bases left unmatched: 2. Germline-derived CDR1 and CDR2 are LGHNT and FRNRAP. This CDR3 is 14 amino acids long. The CDR3 is CASGLGDSTYEQYF. The CDR3, as DNA: TGTGCTAGTGGTTTGGGGGACAGTACCTACGAGCAGTACTTC.

This clone was counted between two and nine times. The V and J genes are TRBV9 and TRBJ2-1; 9 bases match TRBD2. The ends lost 4 bases at V and 4 bases at J; junction bases unmatched: 6. CDR3 length: 15 amino acids. Germline values: CDR1 SGDLS, CDR2 YYNGEE. DNA of the CDR3: TGTGCCAGCAGCATCCGGACTAGCGATTACAATGAGCAGTTCTTC. It specifies CASSIRTSDYNEQFF.

The chain carries TRBV5-1 and TRBJ2-3; D call uncertain. This CDR3 is 14 amino acids long. The germline gives CDR1 SGHRS, CDR2 YFSETQ. V was clipped by 1 base and J by 0 bases, with 6 bases between them. The CDR3 coding sequence is TGCGCCAGCAGCTTGCAGGAAAGCACAGATACGCAGTATTTT. It encodes CASSLQESTDTQYF.

Turning to this clone: A read error may account for a junction end that differs from germline. CDR3 sequence reads: CANSLTSGRTGELFF. The DNA for the CDR3 is TGTGCCAACAGCTTAACTTCGGGGAGGACCGGGGAGCTGTTTTTT. The gene calls are TRBV7-3 and TRBJ2-2, with D possibly being TRBD2 (6 bases). The CDR3 is made up of 15 amino acids. Germline V lookup: CDR1 SGHTA, CDR2 FQGTGA. The whole variable domain, filled in from reference TRBV7-3 and TRBJ2-2, reads GAGVSQTPSNKVTEKGKYVELRCDPISGHTALYWYRQSLGQGPEFLIYFQGTGAADDSGLPNDRFFAVRPEGSVSTLKIQRTERGDSAVYLCANSLTSGRTGELFFGEGSRLTVL.

In its sample, this clone was seen once. The chain uses TRBV11-2 and TRBJ1-3; no clear D gene. V lost 3 bases, J lost 1 base, and 7 bases lay in between. The germline V gene encodes CDR1 SGHAT and CDR2 FQNNGV. The CDR3 has 14 residues. CDR3 nucleotide sequence: TGTGCCAGCAGCTTGGGGAGATCTGGAAACACCATATATTTT. The encoded protein is CASSLGRSGNTIYF.

V and J are TRBV18 and TRBJ2-7, with 8 bases identical to TRBD1. Germline loops: CDR1 KGHSH, CDR2 LQKENI. This CDR3 is built from 14 residues. V lost 3 bases, J lost 4 bases, and 5 bases stayed unmatched. The DNA for the CDR3 is TGTGCCAGCTCACCTACGACAGGGGAATACGAGCAGTACTTC. Its protein product is CASSPTTGEYEQYF.

This rearrangement joins TRBV7-2 to TRBJ2-1; 8 nucleotides agree with TRBD2. The V segment lost 5 bases and the J segment 9 bases; nucleotides outside the gene matches: 12. CDR1 and CDR2 from the germline V gene are SGHTA and FQGNSA. CDR3 length equals 15 residues. The CDR3 region is CASSPGVAGSSEQFF. The CDR3 nucleotides read TGTGCCAGCAGCCCTGGGGTAGCGGGGTCCAGTGAGCAGTTCTTC.

The V call is TRBV4-1, the J call TRBJ2-3, with D possibly TRBD1 on 6 matching bases. Trimming shortened V by 4 bases and J by 3 bases, and 14 bases separated the two germline ends. This CDR3 comprises 15 residues. The germline CDR1 and CDR2 sequences are MGHRA and YSYEKL. The CDR3 region is CASSLHTGITDTQYF. CDR3 sequence (DNA): TGCGCCAGCAGCCTCCACACAGGGATAACAGATACGCAGTATTTT.

The count of this clone is one. The chain carries TRBV10-3 and TRBJ2-2; 7 bases are a match to TRBD2. The V and J ends lost 4 bases and 4 bases, in that order; junction bases with no gene match: 6. The germline V gene has CDR1 ENHRY and CDR2 SYGVKD. The CDR3 length is 15 residues. The CDR3, as DNA: TGTGCCATCAGTGTAACTAGCGACAGCACCGGGGAGCTGTTTTTT. Translated: CAISVTSDSTGELFF.

This clone was found once. The gene calls are TRBV7-9 and TRBJ2-5, with D perhaps matching TRBD1 (6 bases). V dropped 1 base and J dropped 1 base, with 7 bases sitting between them. The CDR3 spans 14 residues. Per the germline V gene, CDR1 is SEHNR and CDR2 is FQNEAQ (reference sequence). The CDR3: CASSLGTAQETQYF. CDR3 sequence (DNA): TGTGCCAGCAGCTTAGGGACAGCCCAAGAGACCCAGTACTTC. Variable domain in full (rest from reference TRBV7-9 and TRBJ2-5): DTGVSQNPRHKITKRGQNVTFRCDPISEHNRLYWYRQTLGQGPEFLTYFQNEAQLEKSRLLSDRFSAERPKGSFSTLEIQRTEQGDSAMYLCASSLGTAQETQYFGPGTRLLVL.

The chain combines TRBV27 with TRBJ2-1, with 11 positions matching TRBD2. Trimming at V came to 4 bases and at J to 4 bases, leaving 3 bases not matched to a gene. The CDR3 has 15 amino acids. Germline CDR1 is MNHEY and CDR2 is SMNVEV (reference sequence). The CDR3 is CASSSGLAAYNEQFF. The CDR3 DNA reads TGTGCCAGCAGTTCGGGACTAGCGGCTTACAATGAGCAGTTCTTC.

J is TRBJ2-7 and V is TRBV18; TRBD2 aligns across 14 bases. The length of the CDR3 is 16 residues. Germline V gene data show CDR1 as KGHSH and CDR2 as LQKENI. V gave up 3 bases and J gave up 3 bases; unmatched junction bases: 4. The CDR3 bases are TGTGCCAGCTCACCCCCGGGGACTAGCGGGAGCTACGAGCAGTACTTC. Its protein product is CASSPPGTSGSYEQYF.

This chain uses TRBV19 with TRBJ1-1, with TRBD1 as a possible D gene (5 bases). The CDR3 covers 16 residues. Between the trimmed V and J ends, which lost 7 bases and 12 bases, there was a span of 30 bases. From germline, CDR1 is LNHDA and CDR2 SQIVND (reference sequence). CDR3 nucleotide sequence: TGTGCCAGTACGACCCGACCGTCAGGGTTTCTATCTGGAACTTTCTTT. This encodes CASTTRPSGFLSGTFF.

V is TRBV7-3 and J is TRBJ2-3, with 9 bases lining up with TRBD1. CDR1 is SGHTA and CDR2 is FQGTGA in the germline V gene. After removal of 5 bases from V and 5 bases from J, the junction contained 8 bases not matched to a gene. This CDR3 is built from 15 residues. CDR3 sequence (DNA): TGTGCCAGCAGCCCAACAGGGGGCGCGGGAGATACGCAGTATTTT. Its protein is CASSPTGGAGDTQYF.

The chain employs TRBV11-3 and TRBJ2-1; 13 bases line up with TRBD2. Germline V gene sequence: CDR1 SGHNT, CDR2 YENEEA. The length of the CDR3 is 16 residues. Unmatched junction bases numbered 7, after V lost 3 bases and J lost 8 bases. The CDR3 here is CASSLGLAGLPDEQFF. CDR3 in DNA: TGTGCCAGCAGCTTGGGACTAGCGGGACTCCCAGATGAGCAGTTCTTC.

This chain joins TRBV30 and TRBJ2-2, with 11 nucleotides matching TRBD2. Losses at the gene ends were 2 bases for V and 6 bases for J; bases not matched to a gene: 11. The CDR3 is 17 residues long. Germline-derived CDR1 and CDR2 are GTSNPN and SVGIG (reference sequence). DNA for the CDR3: TGTGCCTGGAGTCGATTTAGCGGGAGGGTTCGAGCCGGGGAGCTGTTTTTT. Protein sequence: CAWSRFSGRVRAGELFF.

This clone appeared a few times. The V and J genes are TRBV18 and TRBJ2-7; 9 nucleotides match TRBD2. The trim removed 2 bases at V and 5 bases at J, leaving 7 bases unmatched. The CDR3 extends over 15 amino acids. Germline V lookup: CDR1 KGHSH, CDR2 LQKENI. CDR3 sequence: CASSPGLAGSHEQYF. The CDR3 coding sequence is TGTGCCAGCTCACCAGGGCTAGCGGGATCCCACGAGCAGTACTTC.

V gene TRBV25-1 combines with J gene TRBJ2-3; possible D gene TRBD2, 6 bases. From germline, CDR1 is MGHDK and CDR2 SYGVNS. V lost 4 bases and J lost 8, with 13 bases in between. CDR3 size: 13 residues. The CDR3 DNA reads as TGTGCCAGCAGTGCGGGTCGGGGAGGTACGCAGTATTTT. Translation gives CASSAGRGGTQYF.